The 18 T cell receptor beta chains below all came from one sample that was sequenced in a study of shared clonotypes between healthy human individuals. Some clones are missing from TCRdb's copy, which holds only in-frame ones; the method was immunoSEQ multiplex PCR. The repertoire includes about 2.1 million clones, 90% to 95% of them detected once, and about 1.7% sits in the top ten. Naive CD8 cells were CD45RO-negative, positively selected for CCR7, excluding terminally differentiated effector memory CD45RA+ cells. Material: naive CD8+ T cells from PBMCs. The source is a man between 18 and 29 years old in good health. Some clones in this sample may be carry-over from other donors' samples.

This chain connects TRBV28 to TRBJ1-1, with 9 nucleotides matching TRBD1. Germline values: CDR1 MDHEN, CDR2 SYDVKM. V shed 7 bases, J shed 1 base, and the junction held 4 bases outside the gene matches. This CDR3 has 14 residues. CDR3 bases: TGTGCCAGCACGTTGACAGGGGGGAACACTGAAGCTTTCTTT. Translated, it gives CASTLTGGNTEAFF.

V and J are TRBV7-9 and TRBJ2-1, with TRBD2 identical over 12 bases. Losses at the gene ends were 0 bases for V and 0 bases for J; bases not matched to a gene: 6. CDR1 is SEHNR, CDR2 FQNEAQ, per germline (reference sequence). The CDR3 contains 19 residues. The CDR3 is CASSLAWTSGEYSYNEQFF. The CDR3 bases are TGTGCCAGCAGCTTAGCTTGGACTAGCGGGGAATACTCCTACAATGAGCAGTTCTTC.

This clone was seen just once. The chain combines TRBV14 with TRBJ2-3; 7 positions agree with TRBD2. From germline, CDR1 is SGHDN and CDR2 FVKESK. The CDR3 spans 15 residues. V trimming: 2 bases; J trimming: 6 bases; junction bases outside the gene matches: 8. CDR3: CASSQSRTSWDTQYF. The CDR3 nucleotides are TGTGCCAGCAGCCAAAGTCGGACTAGTTGGGATACGCAGTATTTT.

In this sample, this clone turned up a few times. Written as DNA, the CDR3 is TGTGCCAGCAGCACTGGACTAGCGGCCTACGAGCAGTACTTC. Protein sequence: CASSTGLAAYEQYF. The rearrangement joins TRBV9 to TRBJ2-7; the match to TRBD2 covers 10 bases. The CDR3 covers 14 residues. J gave up 2 bases and V 4 bases, and 3 bases lay outside the gene matches. CDR1 and CDR2 from the germline V gene are SGDLS and YYNGEE.

The rearrangement uses TRBV19 and TRBJ2-1, with 13 bases aligning to TRBD2. J was trimmed by 4 bases and V by 5 bases; bases with no gene match: 14. Germline CDR1 and CDR2: LNHDA and SQIVND (reference sequence). The CDR3 sequence is 19 residues long. CDR3 DNA sequence: TGTGCCAGTAGTGGTCCGACTAGCGGGAGGTTTCCTCGATACAATGAGCAGTTCTTC. Translated: CASSGPTSGRFPRYNEQFF.

This clone was picked up a small number of times. In DNA form, the CDR3 reads TGCAGTGGGACAGGCGGCGCTGAAGCTTTCTTT. Translated, it gives CSGTGGAEAFF. The V and J genes are TRBV20-1 and TRBJ1-1, with 7 bases that match TRBD1. The CDR3 is made up of 11 amino acids. CDR1 is DFQATT and CDR2 is SNEGSKA in the germline V gene (reference sequence). Losses at the gene ends were 7 bases for V and 6 bases for J; bases not matched to a gene: 5.

This chain connects TRBV28 to TRBJ2-7; D is unclear. The germline V gene has CDR1 MDHEN and CDR2 SYDVKM. The V and J ends lost 5 bases and 5 bases respectively, with 16 bases between them. The CDR3 covers 14 residues. The CDR3 here is CASSLSLRRHEQYF. The CDR3 region has the DNA TGTGCCAGCAGTCTAAGTCTCAGGCGCCACGAGCAGTACTTC.

The rearrangement uses TRBV29-1 and TRBJ2-1, with a weak D call TRBD1 (5 bases). The V end lost 0 bases, the J end lost 1 base, and 13 bases lay between the germline ends. CDR1 and CDR2 from the germline V gene are SQVTM and ANQGSEA. The CDR3 is 16 residues long. CDR3 sequence reads: CSVEDPDSPSYNEQFF. CDR3 sequence (DNA): TGCAGCGTTGAAGATCCAGACAGTCCGTCCTACAATGAGCAGTTCTTC.

This sequence joins TRBV11-2 and TRBJ1-2; TRBD1 matches 7 bases. The V and J ends lost 4 bases and 6 bases, in that order; junction bases with no gene match: 20. The CDR3 totals 18 residues. Looked up from germline, CDR1 is SGHAT and CDR2 is FQNNGV. DNA for the CDR3: TGTGCCAGCAGCTACGCAGCCAGGGGGTTGTTATCTGGAAATGGCTACACCTTC. Residues: CASSYAARGLLSGNGYTF.

The chain carries TRBV5-1 and TRBJ2-7; D is perhaps TRBD2 (6 bases). V dropped 4 bases and J dropped 5 bases, with 19 bases sitting between them. CDR1 SGHRS and CDR2 YFSETQ come from the germline V gene. The CDR3 is 15 amino acids. DNA of the CDR3: TGCGCCAGCAGCGAGGTTCCGGGAGACGGAAACGAGCAGTACTTC. Its translation: CASSEVPGDGNEQYF. The full variable domain, its missing parts supplied by reference TRBV5-1 and TRBJ2-7, is KAGVTQTPRYLIKTRGQQVTLSCSPISGHRSVSWYQQTPGQGLQFLFEYFSETQRNKGNFPGRFSGRQFSNSRSEMNVSTLELGDSALYLCASSEVPGDGNEQYFGPGTRLTVT.

With regard to this clone: This CDR3 is also generated by other DNA sequences in the sample. The rearrangement joins TRBV9 to TRBJ2-5; D not certain. Germline CDR1 SGDLS, CDR2 YYNGEE. V shed 0 bases and J shed 5 bases, with 8 bases lying between them. This CDR3 spans 13 amino acids. CDR3 in amino acids: CASSVGGRETQYF. The CDR3 coding sequence is TGTGCCAGCAGCGTAGGAGGTCGGGAGACCCAGTACTTC.

This clone appeared once. This sequence joins TRBV9 and TRBJ2-5, with 7 bases lining up with TRBD1. Trimming cost V 3 bases and J 1 base; bases outside gene matches: 6. The CDR3 covers 15 residues. Germline CDR1 and CDR2: SGDLS and YYNGEE. In DNA form, the CDR3 reads TGTGCCAGCAGCGCGGGGACAGCGGCCCAAGAGACCCAGTACTTC. Translation: CASSAGTAAQETQYF.

The rearrangement joins TRBV7-3 to TRBJ2-2; TRBD1 agrees at 11 bases. The CDR3 consists of 16 residues. Germline CDR1 is SGHTA and CDR2 is FQGTGA. Germline trimming cut 4 bases from V and 6 bases from J; bases unmatched to any gene: 7. DNA of the CDR3: TGTGCCAGCAGCTCCAGGACAGGGGGCGCAGCCGGGGAGCTGTTTTTT. The encoded protein is CASSSRTGGAAGELFF. Full variable domain (outside the CDR3, taken from reference TRBV7-3 and TRBJ2-2): GAGVSQTPSNKVTEKGKYVELRCDPISGHTALYWYRQSLGQGPEFLIYFQGTGAADDSGLPNDRFFAVRPEGSVSTLKIQRTERGDSAVYLCASSSRTGGAAGELFFGEGSRLTVL.

This chain joins TRBV27 and TRBJ2-3, with TRBD2 as a possible D gene (5 bases). This CDR3 has 13 residues. The V gene lost 7 bases and the J gene lost 11 bases, with 19 bases spanning the gap. Germline-derived CDR1 and CDR2 are MNHEY and SMNVEV (reference sequence). The chain's CDR3 is CASKKGHGIEQYF. As DNA, the CDR3 is TGTGCCAGCAAGAAAGGTCACGGGATTGAGCAGTATTTT.

The J gene is TRBJ2-1, the V gene TRBV6-4, with 8 bases aligning to TRBD2. Trimming at V came to 2 bases and at J to 4 bases, leaving 1 base not matched to a gene. Germline V gene sequence: CDR1 MRHNA, CDR2 SNTAGT. This CDR3 has 14 residues. In DNA, the CDR3 is TGTGCCAGCAGTGACACTAGCGGATACAATGAGCAGTTCTTC. Translated: CASSDTSGYNEQFF.

This clone showed up just once. This chain uses TRBV10-2 with TRBJ1-2; 8 bases are a match to TRBD1. The CDR3 length is 16 residues. V gave up 2 bases and J gave up 4 bases; unmatched junction bases: 9. Germline-derived CDR1 and CDR2 are WSHSY and SAAADI. The CDR3 coding sequence is TGCGCCAGCAGTGAGGACAGGGGAGGAGCGAGCTATGGCTACACCTTC. Its translation is CASSEDRGGASYGYTF.

V usage is TRBV9 and J usage is TRBJ2-3; D uncertain. The V end was cut by 4 bases, the J end by 5 bases, with 11 bases between. Per the germline V gene, CDR1 is SGDLS and CDR2 is YYNGEE. The CDR3 is made up of 13 amino acids. The CDR3 reads CASSIGRQDTQYF. The DNA of the CDR3 is TGTGCCAGCAGCATCGGGCGCCAAGATACGCAGTATTTT.

The rearrangement joins TRBV4-3 to TRBJ2-1; 13 bases are shared with TRBD2. Germline V gives CDR1 LGHNA, CDR2 YSLEER. V lost 5 bases to trimming and J lost 5 bases; unmatched junction nucleotides: 6. The CDR3 spans 16 residues. This CDR3 is CASSYRTSGSNNEQFF. The CDR3 coding sequence is TGCGCCAGCAGCTACCGGACTAGCGGGAGCAACAATGAGCAGTTCTTC.